This T cell receptor (beta chain) stems from a study of blood T cell repertoires in COVID-19. As for the study in general: The study drew acute and convalescent COVID-19 samples from the United States, Italy and Spain.

Cohorts were based on clinical histories the participants reported. What the recovered Cohort 3 donors had was two negative PCRs, clearance, or symptom resolution. Germline CDR1 reads ENHRY; CDR2 reads SYGVKD. The V segment lost 2 bases and the J segment 5 bases; nucleotides outside the gene matches: 2. The CDR3 length is 13 residues. As processed by the authors: For nucleated cells, counts were estimated from reference gene primer amplification. Generated by immunoSEQ multiplex PCR, the TCRdb table keeps only in-frame clones and is missing some. That table furnishes V, J and clone size, whereas the DNA furnished D and trimming. Of approximately 230,000 clones in the sample, roughly 79% were seen once.

Material: PBMCs or T cells enriched from blood (not recorded which). This TCR was recovered from a man in his forties who had recovered from COVID-19. The chain recombines TRBV10-3 with TRBJ2-7, with TRBD1 matching 8 bases. CDR3 nucleotide sequence: TGTGCCATCAGTGAGGACAGGGGCCACGAGCAGTACTTC. It yields the protein CAISEDRGHEQYF.